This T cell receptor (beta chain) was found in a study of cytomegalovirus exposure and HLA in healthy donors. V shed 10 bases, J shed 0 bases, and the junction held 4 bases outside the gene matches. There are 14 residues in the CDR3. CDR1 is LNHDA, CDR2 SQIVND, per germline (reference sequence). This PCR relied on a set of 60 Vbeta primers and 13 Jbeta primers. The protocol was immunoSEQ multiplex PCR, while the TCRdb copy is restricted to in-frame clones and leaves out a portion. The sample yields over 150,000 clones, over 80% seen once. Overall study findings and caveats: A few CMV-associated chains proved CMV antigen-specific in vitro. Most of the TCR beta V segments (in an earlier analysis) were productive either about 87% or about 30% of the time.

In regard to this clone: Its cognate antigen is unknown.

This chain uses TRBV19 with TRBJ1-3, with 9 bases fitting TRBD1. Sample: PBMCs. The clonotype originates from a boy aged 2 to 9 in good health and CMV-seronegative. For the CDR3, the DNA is TGTGCCACCGGACAGGGGAGCTCTGGAAACACCATATATTTT. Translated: CATGQGSSGNTIYF.